This TCR beta chain came from a study of breast tumors, draining lymph nodes, adjacent tissues (dated by TCRdb to between 2015 and 2016). With respect to the entire study: The study compared TCR beta repertoires across tumor, adjacent nontumor tissue and axillary lymph nodes from breast cancer patients. The study was designed to assess the relationships and possible T-cell exchange between tumor, surrounding tissue and draining lymph node repertoires in human breast cancer. Results and caveats for the whole study, not just this receptor: Tumor and nontumor tissue repertoires were significantly more similar in luminal-like than in basal-like breast cancer. Tumor T-cell repertoires showed less diversity than lymph node repertoires and more diversity than nontumor tissue repertoires, and tumor T-cell repertoires showed preferential V and J gene usage. The conclusion that tumor T cells originate in lymph nodes was presented as consistent with a hypothesis rather than as directly demonstrated. The data were considered consistent with most tumor T cells being derived from the lymph node and subsequently expanding within tumor tissue.

These reads were obtained on an Illumina HiSeq 2000. Multiplex PCR amplification was used to build the TCR beta chain libraries. The amplified TCR beta chain products were analyzed by high-throughput sequencing. Using fastp trimming at Q25 and MiXCR clonotype assembly, TCRdb reanalyzed the public sequencing data and kept in-frame beta chains. For every CDR3 protein sequence, its rows merge into one entry that carries the most common genes and DNA. The sample table contains over 60,000 distinct CDR3 sequences; only one count was recorded for less than 60% of them. Jointly, the top ten make up roughly 19% of the sample. About this clonotype: Its specific antigen is unknown. Base quality data are lacking; no much larger clone is found one base away.

In the germline V gene, CDR1 corresponds to SNHLY and CDR2 to FYNNEI. The V and J ends are trimmed by 0 bases and 6 bases, leaving 9 bases between them. From cysteine to phenylalanine, the CDR3 is 15 amino acids long. Only the CDR3 part of the read is kept: 45 bases, read in frame from the first base. Source material: breast tumor tissue. This receptor was obtained from a female donor with breast cancer. Some clones in this sample may be carry-over from other donors' samples. The rearrangement joined TRBV2 to TRBJ1-6, with the D gene uncertain. The nucleotide sequence reads as follows: TGTGCCAGCAGTGAAGCAGGCCAGCCTAATTCACCCCTCCACTTT. It translates as CASSEAGQPNSPLHF.